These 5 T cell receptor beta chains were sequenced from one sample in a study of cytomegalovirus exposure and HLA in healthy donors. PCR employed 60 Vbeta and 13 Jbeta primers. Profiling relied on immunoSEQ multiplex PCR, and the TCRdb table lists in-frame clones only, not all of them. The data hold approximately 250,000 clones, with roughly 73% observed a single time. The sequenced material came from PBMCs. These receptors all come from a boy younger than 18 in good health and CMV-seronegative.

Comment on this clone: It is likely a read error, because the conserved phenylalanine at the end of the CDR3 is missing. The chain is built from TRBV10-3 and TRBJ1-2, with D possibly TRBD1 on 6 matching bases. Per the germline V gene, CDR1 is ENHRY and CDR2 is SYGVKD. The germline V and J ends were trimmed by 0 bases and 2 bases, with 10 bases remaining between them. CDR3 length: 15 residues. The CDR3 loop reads CAISESGQLNYGYTL. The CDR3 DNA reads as TGTGCCATCAGTGAGTCCGGACAGCTCAACTATGGCTACACCCTC.

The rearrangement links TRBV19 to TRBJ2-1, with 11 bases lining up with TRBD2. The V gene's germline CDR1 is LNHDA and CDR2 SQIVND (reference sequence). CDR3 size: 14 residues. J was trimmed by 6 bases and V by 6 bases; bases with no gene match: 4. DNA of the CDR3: TGTGCCAGTAGATTAGCGGGAGGGATCAATGAGCAGTTCTTC. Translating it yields CASRLAGGINEQFF.

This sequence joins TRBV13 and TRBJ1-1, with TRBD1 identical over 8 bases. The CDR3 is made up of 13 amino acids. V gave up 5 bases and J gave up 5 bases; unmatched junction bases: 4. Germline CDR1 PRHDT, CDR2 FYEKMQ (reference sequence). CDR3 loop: CASSTNRGTEAFF. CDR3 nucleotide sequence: TGTGCCAGCAGCACGAACAGGGGGACTGAAGCTTTCTTT.

For the CDR3, the DNA is TGTGCCTGGACAGGGGTTGGCATGAACACTGAAGCTTTCTTT. It specifies CAWTGVGMNTEAFF. The chain carries TRBV30 and TRBJ1-1, with D possibly matching TRBD1 (6 bases). Germline CDR1 and CDR2: GTSNPN and SVGIG (reference sequence). The CDR3 loop spans 14 amino acids. V was shortened by 4 bases and J by 0 bases, with 12 bases between the two germline ends.

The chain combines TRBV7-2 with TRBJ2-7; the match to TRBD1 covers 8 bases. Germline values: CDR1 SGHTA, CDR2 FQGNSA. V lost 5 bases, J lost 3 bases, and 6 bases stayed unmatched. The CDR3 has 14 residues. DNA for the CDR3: TGTGCCAGCAGCCCCTCGGACAGGGTCTACGAGCAGTACTTC. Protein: CASSPSDRVYEQYF.